Below, 10 T cell receptor beta chains from the same sample are listed, as sequenced in a study of cytomegalovirus exposure and HLA in healthy donors. PCR used 60 Vbeta primers and 13 Jbeta primers. Profiling relied on immunoSEQ multiplex PCR, and the TCRdb table lists in-frame clones only, not all of them. The sample consists of 84,000 or so clones, over 70% of them appearing once. Input material: PBMCs. These receptor sequences come from a boy younger than 18 in good health and CMV-seronegative.

This clone showed up just once. The rearrangement joins TRBV29-1 to TRBJ2-7; D possibly corresponds to TRBD1 (6 bases). Germline CDR1 is SQVTM and CDR2 is ANQGSEA. V was trimmed by 4 bases and J by 6 bases, leaving 13 bases between them. This CDR3 is built from 12 residues. The CDR3 nucleotides are TGCAGCGTTGCGGGACACCAGTTCGAGCAGTACTTC. Its translation is CSVAGHQFEQYF.

This clone was observed a few times. The J gene is TRBJ2-2, the V gene TRBV2, with D hard to call. V lost 3 bases and J 7 bases, leaving 6 bases between the germline ends. Germline V gene data show CDR1 as SNHLY and CDR2 as FYNNEI. There are 12 residues in the CDR3. This CDR3 reads CASSEASGELFF. Here the CDR3 DNA reads TGTGCCAGCAGTGAGGCTAGCGGGGAGCTGTTTTTT.

The V gene is TRBV18, the J gene TRBJ1-2, with a possible D match to TRBD1 (6 bases). This CDR3 region has 15 residues. V was trimmed by 3 bases and J by 6 bases, leaving 17 bases between them. Per germline, CDR1 KGHSH and CDR2 LQKENI. CDR3 loop: CASSPSRGRDNGYTF. In DNA, the CDR3 is TGTGCCAGCTCACCCTCGAGGGGGAGAGATAATGGCTACACCTTC. Variable domain in full (rest from reference TRBV18 and TRBJ1-2): NAGVMQNPRHLVRRRGQEARLRCSPMKGHSHVYWYRQLPEEGLKFMVYLQKENIIDESGMPKERFSAEFPKEGPSILRIQQVVRGDSAAYFCASSPSRGRDNGYTFGSGTRLTVV.

This clone is a singleton in its sample. This rearrangement joins TRBV7-2 to TRBJ2-1; D perhaps matches TRBD1 (5 bases). CDR3 length equals 15 residues. Per germline, CDR1 SGHTA and CDR2 FQGNSA. V was trimmed by 5 bases and J by 6 bases, leaving 17 bases between them. The DNA of the CDR3 is TGTGCCAGCAGCCTACTACCAGGGTCGGGCAATGAGCAGTTCTTC. Its protein product is CASSLLPGSGNEQFF.

This rearrangement joins TRBV6-5 to TRBJ2-7; weak D call: TRBD1 (7 bases). CDR3 length: 15 amino acids. V lost 5 bases and J lost 3, with 17 bases in between. CDR1 MNHEY and CDR2 SVGAGI come from the germline V gene. CDR3 in DNA: TGTGCCAGCAGTCCACGGGGGACAGTTCGCTACGAGCAGTACTTC. Encoded protein: CASSPRGTVRYEQYF.

The chain has TRBV9 and TRBJ2-6, with D perhaps TRBD2 (7 bases). Germline V CDR1 and CDR2: SGDLS, YYNGEE. V was clipped by 4 bases and J by 2 bases, with 16 bases between them. The CDR3 runs to 17 residues. The CDR3 nucleotides are TGTGCCAGCAGCCCTAGGGTGGGGGGGCCTGGGGCCAACGTCCTGACTTTC. It translates to CASSPRVGGPGANVLTF.

The V and J genes are TRBV25-1 and TRBJ2-1; TRBD2 matches 10 bases. In germline, CDR1 is MGHDK, CDR2 SYGVNS. J gave up 4 bases and V 4 bases, and 1 base lay outside the gene matches. The CDR3 length is 14 residues. DNA of the CDR3: TGTGCCAGCAGTGCTAGCGGGGGTTACAATGAGCAGTTCTTC. This codes for CASSASGGYNEQFF.

V usage is TRBV7-9 and J usage is TRBJ2-5, with D perhaps matching TRBD1 (5 bases). Germline assignment: CDR1 SEHNR and CDR2 FQNEAQ (reference sequence). The length of the CDR3 is 14 residues. The ends were cut back, 2 bases at V and 4 bases at J, with 11 bases in the middle. The CDR3 DNA sequence: TGTGCCAGCAGCTTATTAGTGGGGCGAGAGACCCAGTACTTC. Protein: CASSLLVGRETQYF. Combining the CDR3 with reference TRBV7-9 and TRBJ2-5 gives the whole variable domain DTGVSQNPRHKITKRGQNVTFRCDPISEHNRLYWYRQTLGQGPEFLTYFQNEAQLEKSRLLSDRFSAERPKGSFSTLEIQRTEQGDSAMYLCASSLLVGRETQYFGPGTRLLVL.

The chain carries TRBV2 and TRBJ1-5; D is ambiguous. CDR1 and CDR2 (germline): SNHLY, FYNNEI. V lost 8 bases to trimming and J lost 2 bases, with 10 bases between them. The CDR3 sequence is 13 residues long. Here the CDR3 reads CASRTAGNQPQHF. In DNA, the CDR3 is TGTGCCAGCCGAACGGCGGGCAATCAGCCCCAGCATTTT. The variable domain in full, completed from reference TRBV2 and TRBJ1-5, reads EPEVTQTPSHQVTQMGQEVILRCVPISNHLYFYWYRQILGQKVEFLVSFYNNEISEKSEIFDDQFSVERPDGSNFTLKIRSTKLEDSAMYFCASRTAGNQPQHFGDGTRLSIL.

The V call is TRBV7-2, the J call TRBJ1-2; tentatively, D is TRBD1 (6 bases). The CDR3 totals 16 residues. CDR1 and CDR2 (germline): SGHTA, FQGNSA. The V gene lost 5 bases and the J gene lost 7 bases, with 23 bases spanning the gap. The CDR3 DNA sequence: TGTGCCAGCAGCCGGACGTTGTCCGGGACATTTTTTGGCTACACCTTC. Amino acid sequence: CASSRTLSGTFFGYTF.